This TCR beta chain appears in the sequencing data of a study of cytomegalovirus exposure and HLA in healthy donors. This PCR relied on a set of 60 Vbeta primers and 13 Jbeta primers. Libraries were prepared by immunoSEQ multiplex PCR; TCRdb keeps only in-frame clonotypes and omits some of them. Of some 70,000 clones listed, roughly four fifths are singletons. This CDR3 has 17 residues. V trimming: 3 bases; J trimming: 3 bases; junction bases outside the gene matches: 8. From germline, CDR1 is SGHDN and CDR2 FVKESK. The clonotype originates from a man aged 50 to 60 in good health and CMV-seronegative. V is TRBV14 and J is TRBJ1-3, with TRBD1 matching 10 bases. The specimen was PBMCs. CDR3 protein: CASSQTMTGGSGNTIYF. The CDR3 coding sequence is TGTGCCAGCAGCCAGACCATGACAGGGGGCAGTGGAAACACCATATATTTT.